Included here is one T cell receptor (beta chain) sequence, with context. Antigen: not known. This record comes from a study of graft-versus-host responses after intestinal transplantation. Study information: Isolated intestinal, liver-intestinal, or multivisceral transplants were what recipients had.

CDR1 is SGHRS, CDR2 YFSETQ, per germline. V shed 3 bases and J shed 1 base, with 11 bases lying between them. There are 16 residues in the CDR3. Clones were read by immunoSEQ multiplex PCR, and TCRdb kept only the in-frame ones, dropping some. The sample carries under 95,000 clones, roughly 80% recorded once. This TCR was sampled from a human donor who received an intestinal transplant. The chain uses TRBV5-1 and TRBJ1-6; TRBD1 is a possible D gene (5 bases). The source material was unstimulated CD4+ T cells sorted from spleen or lymph node cells, sampled before intestinal transplant. CDR3 sequence: CASSWVGGSYNSPLHF. The CDR3, as DNA: TGCGCCAGCAGCTGGGTGGGGGGATCCTATAATTCACCCCTCCACTTT. The full variable domain, completed using reference TRBV5-1 and TRBJ1-6, is KAGVTQTPRYLIKTRGQQVTLSCSPISGHRSVSWYQQTPGQGLQFLFEYFSETQRNKGNFPGRFSGRQFSNSRSEMNVSTLELGDSALYLCASSWVGGSYNSPLHFGNGTRLTVT.